This T cell receptor (beta chain) originates from a study of CD8+CD57+ T cells in acquired aplastic anemia (dated by TCRdb to 2016 to 2019). The study in broad terms: On average, sorted CD4+ and CD8+ cells yielded around 3.1 ug of extracted DNA, with a range of roughly 0.18 to 30 ug. A CD8+CD57+ expansion meant a frequency higher than the mean frequency seen in healthy subjects.

TCR beta VDJ combination and CDR3 sequence profiling used genomic DNA as the template. An Illumina HiSeq 2000 was the platform used for TCR repertoire sequencing. Regarding the original processing steps: Repertoire assessment relied on Simpson's diversity index, CDR3 size and DJ length profiles, and TRBV/TRBJ rearrangement plots. The immunodominant clone was defined as the most abundant DNA sequence in deep sequencing data. CDR3 amino acid sequences were checked for sharing between subjects and were compared against published repertoires and the VDJdb database. TCRdb reprocessed the public reads (quality trimming at Q25 with fastp, clone calling with MiXCR) and kept in-frame beta chains. Entries are consolidated by CDR3 protein sequence, retaining the most common genes and DNA. The V and J calls come from TCRdb's annotation, not from the publication. The sample table records approximately 300,000 distinct CDR3 sequences; roughly 61% of these occur just once. Roughly 1.3% of the sample comes from the top ten.

The germline V gene specifies SGHTA as CDR1 and FQGTGA as CDR2. From the cysteine through the phenylalanine, the CDR3 covers 13 amino acids. Only the CDR3 DNA is retained, 39 bases long and in frame from the first base. V is pared back by 5 bases and J by 6 bases, with 12 bases lying between the germline termini. Flow cytometry had shown CD8+CD57+ cell expansion in the patients selected for sequencing. Every patient had a diagnosis of severe acquired aplastic anemia based on International Study of Aplastic Anemia and Agranulocytosis and Camitta criteria. No therapy had been received by the patients at the time of blood sampling. The study deep-sequenced TCR repertoires of sorted CD4+ and CD8+ blood T cells from severe aplastic anemia patients and healthy subjects. In the USA, patient enrollment took place under clinicaltrials.gov protocols 00001620, 01623167, 00001397, 00071045, 00081523 and 00961064. Ficoll-Paque density gradient centrifugation was used to isolate peripheral blood mononuclear cells. Before DNA extraction, CD4+ and CD8+ T cells were sorted with FACS or magnetic beads.

Turning to this clonotype: The clone's antigen remains unknown. No qualities accompany the bases; no much larger clone lies one base away.

General study outcomes and caveats: Twenty-nine CD8+ CDR3 sequences were found to be shared between patients and controls, but these sequences appeared to be highly expressed in patients and within the immunodominant clones of the patients. Patients and healthy controls showed no significant difference in CD8+ Simpson's diversity (P=0.060).

The sequence links TRBV7-3 to TRBJ2-3; the D match is possibly TRBD1 or TRBD2, with 5 bases aligned in each. This TCR was sampled from a human donor with aplastic anemia. Sequencing was done on a sample of sorted CD4+, CD8+, or CD8+CD57+ T cells (not recorded which) from PBMCs. The CDR3 has the sequence CASSRDPLDTQYF. The DNA sequence is as follows: TGTGCCAGCAGCCGGGACCCCCTGGATACGCAGTATTTT.